A single sample is the source of the 13 T cell receptor beta chains below, sequenced in a study of early T cells in non-severe SARS-CoV-2 infection (dated by TCRdb to the early 2020s). To prepare the library, 5' RACE was applied. Sequencing took place on a NextSeq 500. TCRdb took the public reads, trimmed them with fastp at Q25, ran MiXCR for clone calling and kept in-frame beta chains. Merged by CDR3 protein, the rows form single entries marked with the most common genes and DNA. This sample has about 49,000 distinct CDR3 sequences in its table, and less than 15% of those were observed once. Over 2.5% of the sample lies in the top ten. Sequenced material: whole blood, taken at baseline. The receptors shown here come from an adult who was a healthcare worker with PCR-confirmed SARS-CoV-2 infection or an uninfected control (not recorded which).

In the case of this clonotype: The germline gene is not matched at one end of the junction; a read error may be the cause. The V call is TRBV3-1, the J call TRBJ2-1; D gene unclear. The CDR3 totals 12 residues. Germline V gene data show CDR1 as LGHDT and CDR2 as YNNKEL (reference sequence). The CDR3 spells CASSQSSNEQFF. In nucleotides, the CDR3 is TGTGCCAGCAGCCAATCCTCCAATGAGCAGTTCTTC.

This clonotype showed up just a few times. The rearrangement links TRBV3-1 to TRBJ2-2, with D tentatively TRBD2 (6 bases). The CDR3 has 15 residues. V was pared by 4 bases and J by 3 bases, with 12 bases between. The germline V gene has CDR1 LGHDT and CDR2 YNNKEL (reference sequence). The CDR3 region has the DNA TGTGCCAGCAGCCGGGTCGTAGCGGACACCGGGGAGCTGTTTTTT. Translated: CASSRVVADTGELFF.

J is TRBJ1-5 and V is TRBV3-1, with a weak D call TRBD1 (6 bases). Germline lookup yields CDR1 LGHDT and CDR2 YNNKEL (reference sequence). V lost 5 bases and J 6 bases, leaving 11 bases between the germline ends. The CDR3 contains 13 residues. Here the CDR3 reads CASSSGGLQPQHF. The CDR3 DNA sequence: TGTGCCAGCAGCTCGGGGGGGCTTCAGCCCCAGCATTTT.

The V and J genes are TRBV28 and TRBJ2-5; the match to TRBD2 covers 10 bases. The CDR3 runs to 16 residues. Germline V gene data show CDR1 as MDHEN and CDR2 as SYDVKM. Germline trimming cut 7 bases from V and 1 base from J; bases unmatched to any gene: 9. CDR3 bases: TGTGCCAGCATTCCTGGGACTAGCGCCTTCCAAGAGACCCAGTACTTC. Translating gives CASIPGTSAFQETQYF.

The sample holds a few counts of this clonotype. The rearrangement joins TRBV2 to TRBJ2-1; D unresolved. Per germline, CDR1 SNHLY and CDR2 FYNNEI. The CDR3 runs to 13 residues. Between the trimmed V and J ends, which lost 7 bases and 6 bases, there was a span of 13 bases. The CDR3 protein is CASKGIRGNEQFF. The CDR3 bases are TGTGCCAGCAAAGGAATCCGAGGCAATGAGCAGTTCTTC.

The chain uses TRBV3-1 and TRBJ2-7; D not resolved. CDR3 size: 14 residues. Trimming pared 4 bases from V and 5 bases from J, leaving 15 bases between. Germline V gene lookup returns CDR1 LGHDT and CDR2 YNNKEL (reference sequence). The CDR3 is CASSRRLLLDEQYF. The CDR3 DNA is TGTGCCAGCAGCCGGAGACTCCTTCTGGACGAGCAGTACTTC.

The V and J genes are TRBV4-3 and TRBJ1-2; possibly TRBD1 for D (6 bases). This CDR3 is built from 18 residues. Deletions cut 3 bases from V and 4 bases from J, with 24 bases between. The V gene's germline CDR1 is LGHNA and CDR2 YSLEER. The CDR3 DNA is TGCGCCAGCAGCCACCAGGGAGGGGGAGACGCCCGGATCTATGGCTACACCTTC. Translated, it gives CASSHQGGGDARIYGYTF.

The chain combines TRBV7-8 with TRBJ1-6; D unresolved. Germline values: CDR1 SGHVS, CDR2 FQNEAQ. The germline V and J ends were trimmed by 1 base and 0 bases, with 10 bases remaining between them. The CDR3 sequence is 17 residues long. CDR3 residues: CASSLVYSSSYNSPLHF. The CDR3 DNA sequence: TGTGCCAGCAGCTTAGTATATAGCAGCTCCTATAATTCACCCCTCCACTTT.

J is TRBJ2-7 and V is TRBV2; TRBD1 aligns across 9 bases. The V gene's germline CDR1 is SNHLY and CDR2 FYNNEI. V lost 4 bases, J lost 5 bases, and 6 bases stayed unmatched. This CDR3 has 14 residues. The CDR3 nucleotides read TGTGCCAGCAGTGCAGGGACAGGGAAGAACGAGCAGTACTTC. It codes for CASSAGTGKNEQYF. Looking up the rest from reference TRBV2 and TRBJ2-7 gives the full variable domain: EPEVTQTPSHQVTQMGQEVILRCVPISNHLYFYWYRQILGQKVEFLVSFYNNEISEKSEIFDDQFSVERPDGSNFTLKIRSTKLEDSAMYFCASSAGTGKNEQYFGPGTRLTVT.

In this sample, this clonotype turned up a few times. The rearrangement joins TRBV2 to TRBJ2-2, with D uncertain. The CDR3 sequence is 13 residues long. V shed 4 bases and J shed 5 bases, with 8 bases lying between them. Germline CDR1 SNHLY, CDR2 FYNNEI. DNA for the CDR3: TGTGCCAGCAGTGCCCAGGTGACCGGGGAGCTGTTTTTT. This sequence encodes CASSAQVTGELFF.

This clonotype was counted at least ten times. V is TRBV2 and J is TRBJ1-2; possibly TRBD1 for D (6 bases). V lost 7 bases, J lost 8 bases, and 14 bases lay in between. This CDR3 contains 12 residues. Per the germline V gene, CDR1 is SNHLY and CDR2 is FYNNEI. The CDR3 sequence: CASNPDRQGYTF. DNA for the CDR3: TGTGCCAGCAATCCGGACAGACAGGGCTACACCTTC.

This clonotype has only a few counts. The rearrangement joins TRBV6-5 to TRBJ2-3; the D gene is possibly TRBD1 (5 bases). The germline CDR1 and CDR2 sequences are MNHEY and SVGAGI. The CDR3 sequence is 15 residues long. Trimming pared 2 bases from V and 0 bases from J, leaving 9 bases between. CDR3 region: CASSYKGLSTDTQYF. CDR3 nucleotides: TGTGCCAGCAGTTACAAGGGGCTAAGCACAGATACGCAGTATTTT.

The J gene is TRBJ2-7, the V gene TRBV27; 8 nucleotides align to TRBD1. V was clipped by 6 bases and J by 4 bases; unmatched bases: 8. CDR3 length: 14 amino acids. Germline V gene data show CDR1 as MNHEY and CDR2 as SMNVEV (reference sequence). The CDR3 bases are TGTGCCAGCAGCTTCGACAGGGGTGGTTACGAGCAGTACTTC. Translation gives CASSFDRGGYEQYF.